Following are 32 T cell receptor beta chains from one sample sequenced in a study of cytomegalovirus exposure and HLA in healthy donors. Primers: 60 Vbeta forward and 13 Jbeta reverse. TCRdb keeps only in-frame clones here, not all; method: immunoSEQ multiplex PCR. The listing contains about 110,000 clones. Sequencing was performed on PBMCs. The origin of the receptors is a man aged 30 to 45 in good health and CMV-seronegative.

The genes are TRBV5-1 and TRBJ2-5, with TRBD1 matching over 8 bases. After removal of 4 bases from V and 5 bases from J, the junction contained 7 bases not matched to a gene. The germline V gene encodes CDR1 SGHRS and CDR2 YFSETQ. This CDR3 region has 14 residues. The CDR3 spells CASSRGQVEETQYF. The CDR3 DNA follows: TGCGCCAGCAGCAGGGGACAGGTTGAGGAGACCCAGTACTTC.

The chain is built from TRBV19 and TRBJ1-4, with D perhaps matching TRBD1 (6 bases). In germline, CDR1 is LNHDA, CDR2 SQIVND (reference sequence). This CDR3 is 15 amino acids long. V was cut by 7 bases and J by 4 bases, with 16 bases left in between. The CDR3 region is CASTRDGQLNEKLFF. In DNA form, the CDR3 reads TGTGCCAGTACCCGGGACGGACAGCTTAATGAAAAACTGTTTTTT.

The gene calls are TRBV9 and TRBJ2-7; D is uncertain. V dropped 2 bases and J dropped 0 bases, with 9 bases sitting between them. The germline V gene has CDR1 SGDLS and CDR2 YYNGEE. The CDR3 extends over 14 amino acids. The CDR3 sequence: CASSVSLSSYEQYF. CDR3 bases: TGTGCCAGCAGCGTTTCCCTGAGCTCCTACGAGCAGTACTTC.

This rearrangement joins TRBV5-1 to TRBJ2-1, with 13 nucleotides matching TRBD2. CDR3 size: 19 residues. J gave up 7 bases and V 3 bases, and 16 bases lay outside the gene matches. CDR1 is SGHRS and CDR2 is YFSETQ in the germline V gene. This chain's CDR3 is CASSSEYRLAGGRGNEQFF. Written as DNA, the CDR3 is TGCGCCAGCAGCTCCGAATATCGACTAGCGGGGGGCAGGGGTAATGAGCAGTTCTTC.

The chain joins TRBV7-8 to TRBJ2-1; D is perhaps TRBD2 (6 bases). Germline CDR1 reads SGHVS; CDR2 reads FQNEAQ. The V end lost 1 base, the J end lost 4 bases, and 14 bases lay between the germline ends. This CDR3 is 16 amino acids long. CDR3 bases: TGTGCCAGCAGCTTAGGTCGGCGGGGCCTATACAATGAGCAGTTCTTC. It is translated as CASSLGRRGLYNEQFF.

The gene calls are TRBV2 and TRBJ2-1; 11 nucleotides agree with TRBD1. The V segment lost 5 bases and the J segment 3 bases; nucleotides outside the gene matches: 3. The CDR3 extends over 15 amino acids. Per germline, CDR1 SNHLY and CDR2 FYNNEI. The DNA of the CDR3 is TGTGCCAGCAGTCGGACAGGGGGCTTCTACAATGAGCAGTTCTTC. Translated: CASSRTGGFYNEQFF.

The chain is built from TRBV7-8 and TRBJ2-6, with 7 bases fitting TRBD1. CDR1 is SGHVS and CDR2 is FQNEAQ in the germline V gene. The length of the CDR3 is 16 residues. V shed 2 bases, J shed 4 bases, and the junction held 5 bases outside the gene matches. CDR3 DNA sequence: TGTGCCAGCAGCTTACGCGACAGGGTAGGGGCCAACGTCCTGACTTTC. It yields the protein CASSLRDRVGANVLTF.

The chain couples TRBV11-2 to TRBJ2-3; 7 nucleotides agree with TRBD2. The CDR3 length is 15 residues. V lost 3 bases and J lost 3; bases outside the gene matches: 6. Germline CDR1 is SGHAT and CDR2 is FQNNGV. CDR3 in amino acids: CASSLGLAETDTQYF. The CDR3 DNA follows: TGTGCCAGCAGCTTGGGGCTAGCGGAAACAGATACGCAGTATTTT.

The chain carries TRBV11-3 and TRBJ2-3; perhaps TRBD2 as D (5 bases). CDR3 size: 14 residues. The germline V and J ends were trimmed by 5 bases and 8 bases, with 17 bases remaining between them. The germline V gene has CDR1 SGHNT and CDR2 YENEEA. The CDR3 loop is CASSPGGQDGTQYF. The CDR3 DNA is TGTGCCAGCAGCCCCGGAGGCCAGGACGGTACGCAGTATTTT.

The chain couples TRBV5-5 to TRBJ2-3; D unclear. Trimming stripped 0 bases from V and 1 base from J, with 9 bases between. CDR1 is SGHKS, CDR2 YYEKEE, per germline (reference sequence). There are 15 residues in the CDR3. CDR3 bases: TGTGCCAGCAGCTTGGATGCACGGGGCACAGATACGCAGTATTTT. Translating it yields CASSLDARGTDTQYF.

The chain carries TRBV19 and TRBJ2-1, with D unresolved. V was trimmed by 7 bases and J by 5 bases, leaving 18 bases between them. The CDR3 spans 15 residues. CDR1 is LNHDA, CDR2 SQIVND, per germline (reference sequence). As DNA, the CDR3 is TGTGCCAGTACCCTGTACCACAGATCTGACAATGAGCAGTTCTTC. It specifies CASTLYHRSDNEQFF.

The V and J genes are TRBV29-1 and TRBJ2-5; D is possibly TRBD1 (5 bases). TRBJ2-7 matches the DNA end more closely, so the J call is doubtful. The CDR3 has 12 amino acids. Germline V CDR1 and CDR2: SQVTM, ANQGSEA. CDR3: CSVDIGTYEQYF. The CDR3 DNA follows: TGCAGCGTGGACATCGGAACCTACGAGCAGTACTTC.

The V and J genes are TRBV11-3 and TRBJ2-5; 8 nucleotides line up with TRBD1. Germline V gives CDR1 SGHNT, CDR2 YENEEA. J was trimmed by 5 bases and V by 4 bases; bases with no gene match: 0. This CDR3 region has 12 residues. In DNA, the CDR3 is TGTGCCAGCAGCTGGACAGGGGAGACCCAGTACTTC. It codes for CASSWTGETQYF.

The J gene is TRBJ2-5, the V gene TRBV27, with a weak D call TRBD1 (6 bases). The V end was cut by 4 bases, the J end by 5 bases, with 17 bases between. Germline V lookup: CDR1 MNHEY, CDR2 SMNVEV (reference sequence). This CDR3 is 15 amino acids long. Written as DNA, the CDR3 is TGTGCCAGCAGTTGGACAGCCCTAAGAGGGGAGACCCAGTACTTC. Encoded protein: CASSWTALRGETQYF.

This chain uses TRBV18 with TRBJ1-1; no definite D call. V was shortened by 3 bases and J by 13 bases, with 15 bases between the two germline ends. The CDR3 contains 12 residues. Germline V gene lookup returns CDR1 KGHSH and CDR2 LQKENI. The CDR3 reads CASSPADLEVFF. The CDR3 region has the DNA TGTGCCAGCTCACCGGCGGACCTGGAGGTTTTCTTT.

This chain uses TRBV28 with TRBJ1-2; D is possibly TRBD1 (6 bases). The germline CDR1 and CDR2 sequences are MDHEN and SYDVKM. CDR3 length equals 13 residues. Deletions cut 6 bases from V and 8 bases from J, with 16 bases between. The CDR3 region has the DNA TGTGCCAGCAGACGAGGGGGAGAGAGAGGCTACACCTTC. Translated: CASRRGGERGYTF.

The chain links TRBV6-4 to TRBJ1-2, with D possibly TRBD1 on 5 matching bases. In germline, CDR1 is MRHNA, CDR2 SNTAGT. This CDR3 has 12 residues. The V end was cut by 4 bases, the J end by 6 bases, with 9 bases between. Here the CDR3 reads CASSGNRNGYTF. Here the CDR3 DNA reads TGTGCCAGCAGTGGGAACAGGAATGGCTACACCTTC.

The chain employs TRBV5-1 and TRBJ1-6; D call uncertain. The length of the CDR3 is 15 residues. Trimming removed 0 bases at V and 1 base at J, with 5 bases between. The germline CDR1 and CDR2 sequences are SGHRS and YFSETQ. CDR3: CASSLVQSYNSPLHF. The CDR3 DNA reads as TGCGCCAGCAGCTTGGTACAGTCCTATAATTCACCCCTCCACTTT.

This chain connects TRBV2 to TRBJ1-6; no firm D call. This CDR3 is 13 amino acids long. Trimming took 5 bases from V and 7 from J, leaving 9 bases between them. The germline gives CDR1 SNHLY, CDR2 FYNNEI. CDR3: CASSQDYNSPLHF. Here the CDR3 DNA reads TGTGCCAGCAGTCAGGACTACAATTCACCCCTCCACTTT.

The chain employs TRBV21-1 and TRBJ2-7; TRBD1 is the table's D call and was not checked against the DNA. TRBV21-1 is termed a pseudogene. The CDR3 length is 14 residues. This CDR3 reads CASSKAGGVYEQYF. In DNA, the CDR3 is TGTGCCAGCAGCAAAGCAGGGGGAGTCTACGAGCAGTACTTC.

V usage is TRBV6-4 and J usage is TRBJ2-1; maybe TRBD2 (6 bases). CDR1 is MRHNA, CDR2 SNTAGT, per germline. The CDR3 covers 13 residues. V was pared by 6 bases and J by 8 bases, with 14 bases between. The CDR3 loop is CASSRDLADEQFF. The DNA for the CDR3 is TGTGCCAGCAGCCGGGACTTAGCCGATGAGCAGTTCTTC.

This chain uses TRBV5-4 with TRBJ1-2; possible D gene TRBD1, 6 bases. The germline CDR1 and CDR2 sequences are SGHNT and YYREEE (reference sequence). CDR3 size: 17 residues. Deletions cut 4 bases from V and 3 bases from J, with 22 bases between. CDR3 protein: CASSPRLGLQGYYGYTF. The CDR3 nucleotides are TGTGCCAGCAGCCCCCGCCTAGGATTACAGGGTTACTATGGCTACACCTTC. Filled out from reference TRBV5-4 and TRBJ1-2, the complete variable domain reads ETGVTQSPTHLIKTRGQQVTLRCSSQSGHNTVSWYQQALGQGPQFIFQYYREEENGRGNFPPRFSGLQFPNYSSELNVNALELDDSALYLCASSPRLGLQGYYGYTFGSGTRLTVV.

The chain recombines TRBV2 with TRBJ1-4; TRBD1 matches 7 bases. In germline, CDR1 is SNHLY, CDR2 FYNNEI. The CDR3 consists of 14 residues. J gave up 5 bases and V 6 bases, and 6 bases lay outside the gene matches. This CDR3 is CASRGDSRNEKLFF. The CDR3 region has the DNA TGTGCCAGCAGGGGGGACAGCAGAAATGAAAAACTGTTTTTT. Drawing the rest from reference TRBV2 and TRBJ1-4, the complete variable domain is EPEVTQTPSHQVTQMGQEVILRCVPISNHLYFYWYRQILGQKVEFLVSFYNNEISEKSEIFDDQFSVERPDGSNFTLKIRSTKLEDSAMYFCASRGDSRNEKLFFGSGTQLSVL.

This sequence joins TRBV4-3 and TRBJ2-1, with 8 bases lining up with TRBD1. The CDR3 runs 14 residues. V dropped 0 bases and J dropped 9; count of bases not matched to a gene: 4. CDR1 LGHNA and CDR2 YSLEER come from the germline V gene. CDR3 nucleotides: TGCGCCAGCAGCCAAGAACCAGGGGGCGGTGAGCAGTTCTTC. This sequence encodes CASSQEPGGGEQFF.

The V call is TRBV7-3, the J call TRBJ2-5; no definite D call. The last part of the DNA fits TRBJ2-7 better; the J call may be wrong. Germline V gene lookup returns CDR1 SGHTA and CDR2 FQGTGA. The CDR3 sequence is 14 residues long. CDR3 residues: CASSPTGVNHEQYF. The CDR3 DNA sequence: TGTGCCAGCAGCCCTACCGGAGTCAATCACGAGCAGTACTTC.

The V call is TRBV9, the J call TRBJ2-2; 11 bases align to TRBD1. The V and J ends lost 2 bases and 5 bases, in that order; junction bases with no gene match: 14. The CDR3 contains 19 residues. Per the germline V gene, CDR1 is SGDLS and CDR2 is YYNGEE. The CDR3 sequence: CASSVSDRGREWVTGELFF. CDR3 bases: TGTGCCAGCAGCGTCTCGGACAGGGGGCGCGAGTGGGTTACCGGGGAGCTGTTTTTT.

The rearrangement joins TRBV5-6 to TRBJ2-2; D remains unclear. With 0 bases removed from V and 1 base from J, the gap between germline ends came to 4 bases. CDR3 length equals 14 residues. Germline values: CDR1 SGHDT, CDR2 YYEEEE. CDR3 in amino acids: CASSLGRNTGELFF. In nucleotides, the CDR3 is TGTGCCAGCAGCTTGGGTCGGAACACCGGGGAGCTGTTTTTT. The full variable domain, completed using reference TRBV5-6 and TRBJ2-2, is DAGVTQSPTHLIKTRGQQVTLRCSPKSGHDTVSWYQQALGQGPQFIFQYYEEEERQRGNFPDRFSGHQFPNYSSELNVNALLLGDSALYLCASSLGRNTGELFFGEGSRLTVL.

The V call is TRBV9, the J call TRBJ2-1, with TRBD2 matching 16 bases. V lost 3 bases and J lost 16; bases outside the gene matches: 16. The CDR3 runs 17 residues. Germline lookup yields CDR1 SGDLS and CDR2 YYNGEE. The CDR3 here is CASSGGNPGTSGGAKFF. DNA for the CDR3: TGTGCCAGCAGCGGTGGAAACCCCGGGACTAGCGGGGGGGCGAAATTCTTC.

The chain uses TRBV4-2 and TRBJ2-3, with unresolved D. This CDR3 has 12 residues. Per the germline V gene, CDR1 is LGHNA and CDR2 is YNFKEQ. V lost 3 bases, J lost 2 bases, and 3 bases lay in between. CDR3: CASSHNTDTQYF. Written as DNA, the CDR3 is TGTGCCAGCAGCCATAACACAGATACGCAGTATTTT.

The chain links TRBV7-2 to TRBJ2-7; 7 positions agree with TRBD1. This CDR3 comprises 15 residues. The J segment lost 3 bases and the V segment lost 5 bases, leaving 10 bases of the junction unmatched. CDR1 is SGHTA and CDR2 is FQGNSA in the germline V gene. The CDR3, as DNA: TGTGCCAGCAGCCCCCGATGGACAGGAGGCTACGAGCAGTACTTC. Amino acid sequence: CASSPRWTGGYEQYF.

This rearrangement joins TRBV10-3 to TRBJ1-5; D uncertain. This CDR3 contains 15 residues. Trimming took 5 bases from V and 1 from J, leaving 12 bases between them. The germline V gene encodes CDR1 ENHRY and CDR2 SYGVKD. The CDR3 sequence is CAISPWGASNQPQHF. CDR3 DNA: TGTGCCATCAGTCCGTGGGGAGCGAGCAATCAGCCCCAGCATTTT.

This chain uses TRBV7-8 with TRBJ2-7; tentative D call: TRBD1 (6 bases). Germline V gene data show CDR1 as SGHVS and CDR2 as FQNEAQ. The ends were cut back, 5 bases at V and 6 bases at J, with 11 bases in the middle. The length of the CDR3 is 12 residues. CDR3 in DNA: TGTGCCAGCAGCCTAACAGGGCCCGAGCAGTACTTC. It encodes CASSLTGPEQYF.